Below, 20 T cell receptor beta chains from the same sample are listed, as sequenced in a study of shared clonotypes between healthy human individuals. Using immunoSEQ multiplex PCR, the repertoire was profiled, and TCRdb retains in-frame clones only, with some absent. This sample has around 1,900,000 clones, with 93% found just once. CD45RO-negative CD8 cells positively selected for CCR7 made up the naive population, which excluded terminally differentiated effector memory CD45RA+ cells. Input material: naive CD8+ T cells from PBMCs. These receptors originate from a man between 18 and 29 years old in good health. Some clones in this sample may be carry-over from other donors' samples.

The CDR3 reads CASSGRQGEREQYF. The CDR3 DNA reads TGTGCCAGCAGCGGACGACAGGGAGAGCGTGAGCAGTACTTC. The V call is TRBV7-9, the J call TRBJ2-7, with TRBD1 matching 7 bases. The trim removed 5 bases at V and 7 bases at J, leaving 11 bases unmatched. Germline CDR1 SEHNR, CDR2 FQNEAQ (reference sequence). CDR3 length equals 14 residues.

The chain employs TRBV2 and TRBJ2-7, with TRBD2 matching over 10 bases. From germline, CDR1 is SNHLY and CDR2 FYNNEI. This CDR3 comprises 15 residues. Trimming cost V 7 bases and J 1 base; bases outside gene matches: 7. DNA for the CDR3: TGTGCCAGCATGGGTCAGCGGGAGGGATCCTACGAGCAGTACTTC. Translating it yields CASMGQREGSYEQYF.

V usage is TRBV15 and J usage is TRBJ2-2; 7 bases agree with TRBD1. This CDR3 has 16 amino acids. Looked up from germline, CDR1 is LNHNV and CDR2 is YYDKDF (reference sequence). The ends lost 1 base at V and 8 bases at J; junction bases unmatched: 10. The CDR3 protein is CATSRVGRQGTGELFF. CDR3 in DNA: TGTGCCACCAGCAGAGTAGGGAGACAGGGTACAGGGGAGCTGTTTTTT.

The V call is TRBV9, the J call TRBJ2-7; a weak D match, TRBD2 (5 bases). The V and J ends lost 0 bases and 6 bases respectively, with 19 bases between them. CDR3 length: 16 amino acids. The germline CDR1 and CDR2 sequences are SGDLS and YYNGEE. CDR3 nucleotides: TGTGCCAGCAGCGTAGGAAACCCGCGGCCGGGGTCCGAGCAGTACTTC. Its translation: CASSVGNPRPGSEQYF. Supplemented by reference TRBV9 and TRBJ2-7, the full variable domain reads DSGVTQTPKHLITATGQRVTLRCSPRSGDLSVYWYQQSLDQGLQFLIQYYNGEERAKGNILERFSAQQFPDLHSELNLSSLELGDSALYFCASSVGNPRPGSEQYFGPGTRLTVT.

The chain is built from TRBV18 and TRBJ2-5, with 11 positions matching TRBD1. With V trimmed by 1 base and J by 1 base, 11 bases remained unmatched. The CDR3 spans 19 residues. Germline V gene sequence: CDR1 KGHSH, CDR2 LQKENI. The CDR3 DNA reads TGTGCCAGCTCACCACTTAAGGTTCCGGGACAGGGGGTCCAAGAGACCCAGTACTTC. Translated, it gives CASSPLKVPGQGVQETQYF.

V usage is TRBV6-5 and J usage is TRBJ1-1; a possible D gene is TRBD1 (6 bases). Between the trimmed V and J ends, which lost 6 bases and 1 base, there was a span of 15 bases. The CDR3 extends over 15 amino acids. CDR1 and CDR2 (germline): MNHEY, SVGAGI. The CDR3 DNA reads TGTGCCAGCAGATGGACAGCGTCGGGGAACACTGAAGCTTTCTTT. Translation gives CASRWTASGNTEAFF.

This chain connects TRBV5-6 to TRBJ1-2, with D perhaps TRBD1 (5 bases). The CDR3 runs to 15 residues. CDR1 SGHDT and CDR2 YYEEEE come from the germline V gene. V lost 4 bases to trimming and J lost 4 bases, with 17 bases between them. In nucleotides, the CDR3 is TGTGCCAGCAGCACCCCAGAGGGGTGGCTCTATGGCTACACCTTC. Its translation is CASSTPEGWLYGYTF.

The rearrangement joins TRBV6-5 to TRBJ1-5; a weak D match, TRBD1 (6 bases). V was shortened by 4 bases and J by 0 bases, with 13 bases between the two germline ends. The CDR3 runs 16 residues. Germline CDR1 MNHEY, CDR2 SVGAGI. The CDR3: CASSSGTPLSNQPQHF. DNA for the CDR3: TGTGCCAGCAGTTCAGGGACACCTCTTAGCAATCAGCCCCAGCATTTT.

The V gene is TRBV10-3, the J gene TRBJ2-7; D assignment may be TRBD1 or TRBD2 (6 bases each). CDR1 and CDR2 from the germline V gene are ENHRY and SYGVKD. This CDR3 spans 14 amino acids. The V and J ends lost 1 base and 6 bases respectively, with 13 bases between them. CDR3 loop: CAISEWVGGGEQYF. CDR3 DNA sequence: TGTGCCATCAGTGAGTGGGTGGGGGGCGGCGAGCAGTACTTC.

This clone was detected only a few times. Distinct nucleotide sequences in the sample also encode this CDR3. The chain joins TRBV9 to TRBJ1-1; D is possibly TRBD1 (6 bases). CDR1 is SGDLS and CDR2 is YYNGEE in the germline V gene. The CDR3 is 13 residues long. The V gene lost 5 bases and the J gene lost 4 bases, with 12 bases spanning the gap. CDR3 DNA sequence: TGTGCCAGCAGTCAGGGGCTAAGCACTGAAGCTTTCTTT. Residues: CASSQGLSTEAFF.

V gene TRBV29-1 combines with J gene TRBJ2-2; 7 positions agree with TRBD2. With V trimmed by 6 bases and J by 1 base, 11 bases remained unmatched. Germline CDR1 and CDR2: SQVTM and ANQGSEA. CDR3 size: 16 residues. In DNA, the CDR3 is TGCAGCGTCACCTTGGGGAGGGAGGGGAACACCGGGGAGCTGTTTTTT. The encoded protein is CSVTLGREGNTGELFF.

The V and J genes are TRBV10-1 and TRBJ2-2; 9 bases match TRBD2. V was clipped by 6 bases and J by 6 bases; unmatched bases: 11. This CDR3 is built from 16 residues. Germline values: CDR1 WNHNN, CDR2 SYGVQD (reference sequence). The CDR3, as DNA: TGCGCCAGCAGCCCCGCCTGGGTAGCGGGAGCCGGGGAGCTGTTTTTT. Amino acids: CASSPAWVAGAGELFF.

This clone has only one observation. V and J are TRBV9 and TRBJ1-2; D perhaps matches TRBD1 (6 bases). The length of the CDR3 is 14 residues. V lost 2 bases and J 1 base, leaving 9 bases between the germline ends. The germline CDR1 and CDR2 sequences are SGDLS and YYNGEE. Written as DNA, the CDR3 is TGTGCCAGCAGCGTCGGGACATATAACTATGGCTACACCTTC. It specifies CASSVGTYNYGYTF.

The rearrangement joins TRBV28 to TRBJ1-1; D is perhaps TRBD1 (6 bases). Germline CDR1 is MDHEN and CDR2 is SYDVKM. V was cut by 7 bases and J by 4 bases, with 13 bases left in between. The CDR3 loop spans 13 amino acids. The CDR3, as DNA: TGTGCCAGCACCGACAGGACTGGCACTGAAGCTTTCTTT. The encoded protein is CASTDRTGTEAFF.

The V and J genes are TRBV6-5 and TRBJ2-7; D is unclear. The ends were cut back, 5 bases at V and 2 bases at J, with 13 bases in the middle. The CDR3 spans 14 residues. The germline CDR1 and CDR2 sequences are MNHEY and SVGAGI. The CDR3 region is CASSARVGAYEQYF. In DNA form, the CDR3 reads TGTGCCAGCAGTGCCCGGGTGGGTGCCTACGAGCAGTACTTC.

This clone came up a few times. This sequence joins TRBV4-2 and TRBJ1-3; no definite D call. V dropped 4 bases and J dropped 2 bases, with 9 bases sitting between them. This CDR3 contains 14 residues. Germline-derived CDR1 and CDR2 are LGHNA and YNFKEQ. The CDR3, as DNA: TGTGCCAGCAGCCCCCCCGGCACTGGAAACACCATATATTTT. Translation gives CASSPPGTGNTIYF.

The chain combines TRBV30 with TRBJ2-3; D is uncertain. CDR1 GTSNPN and CDR2 SVGIG come from the germline V gene (reference sequence). The length of the CDR3 is 13 residues. V gave up 2 bases and J gave up 2 bases, with 8 bases separating them. CDR3 in amino acids: CAWSSLFTDTQYF. CDR3 bases: TGTGCCTGGAGTAGCCTGTTCACAGATACGCAGTATTTT.

The chain couples TRBV28 to TRBJ1-5, with D maybe TRBD1 (5 bases). The CDR3 runs to 13 residues. V shed 7 bases and J shed 7 bases, with 14 bases lying between them. Germline values: CDR1 MDHEN, CDR2 SYDVKM. The CDR3 DNA is TGTGCCAGCACCAAGGGCCAGGGCCAGCCCCAGCATTTT. Translating gives CASTKGQGQPQHF.

This chain's CDR3 is CASSLWRGYEQYF. Written as DNA, the CDR3 is TGTGCCAGCAGTTTATGGAGGGGTTACGAGCAGTACTTC. The chain uses TRBV28 and TRBJ2-7, with D perhaps given as TRBD1 or TRBD2 (5 bases each). The CDR3 has 13 residues. V lost 0 bases, J lost 4 bases, and 7 bases lay in between. Germline V CDR1 and CDR2: MDHEN, SYDVKM.

V usage is TRBV14 and J usage is TRBJ2-7; 7 bases are a match to TRBD2. This CDR3 has 17 residues. With V trimmed by 0 bases and J by 6 bases, 14 bases remained unmatched. CDR1 is SGHDN and CDR2 is FVKESK in the germline V gene. The CDR3 region is CASSQDRLADQVGEQYF. CDR3 bases: TGTGCCAGCAGCCAAGATCGCCTAGCGGATCAAGTGGGCGAGCAGTACTTC. Full variable domain (missing parts from reference TRBV14 and TRBJ2-7): EAGVTQFPSHSVIEKGQTVTLRCDPISGHDNLYWYRRVMGKEIKFLLHFVKESKQDESGMPNNRFLAERTGGTYSTLKVQPAELEDSGVYFCASSQDRLADQVGEQYFGPGTRLTVT.